A selection of T cell receptor beta chains follows, all from one sample in a study of patients and donors after allogeneic stem cell transplantation. TCRdb reanalysed the RT-PCR reads using MiXCR and keeps one entry per CDR3 protein. The sample holds about 230,000 distinct CDR3 sequences, roughly 15% seen once. The sample consisted of blood, either unsorted or a sorted T cell fraction (not recorded which). Receptor source: a human donor who was either an allogeneic HSCT recipient or a stem cell or donor lymphocyte infusion donor (not recorded which). It is not recorded whose cells these are; they may come from a transplant donor. CDR3s include the opening cysteine and the closing phenylalanine or tryptophan. D genes are given only for firm matches. Rows give clone size only sometimes, using once, few, many, or a class for an expanded clone.

>TRBJ1-2|TRBV20-1|few|TRBD1
TGCAGTGCTAGATCTCAAGCAGGGACAGAGAAACACACCTTC
CSARSQAGTEKHTF
>TRBJ2-3|TRBV6-1|NA|NA
TGTGCCAGCAGTGATAGTGGACAATACACAGATACGCAGTATTTT
CASSDSGQYTDTQYF
>TRBJ2-7|TRBV7-6|NA|TRBD2
TGTGCCAGCAGCGGAGAGGGATGGAGCGGGGGAACCGCGCAGTACTTC
CASSGEGWSGGTAQYF
>TRBJ2-1|TRBV20-1|once|NA
TGCAGTGCTAGAGATTCCCTCCTGGGGGCTAGCTCCTACAATGAGCAGTTCTTC
CSARDSLLGASSYNEQFF
>TRBJ2-3|TRBV3-1|NA|NA
TGTGCCAGCAGCCAAGACGTGTCAGGTACGCAGTATTTT
CASSQDVSGTQYF
>TRBJ1-6|TRBV5-1|NA|NA
TGCGCCAGCAGCTTGGGGGGGGCCGGGAATTCACCCCTCCACTTT
CASSLGGAGNSPLHF
>TRBJ2-5|TRBV7-2|NA|NA
TGTGCCAGCAGCTTATTCTTCCAAGAGACCCAGTACTTC
CASSLFFQETQYF
>TRBJ1-1|TRBV3-1|NA|NA
TGTGCCAGCAGCCCCCTAGCAGGGAGTACTGAAGCTTTCTTT
CASSPLAGSTEAFF
>TRBJ2-1|TRBV9|NA|NA
TGTGCCAGCAGCGCCTGGACTCCTGGTGAGGATGAGCAGTTCTTC
CASSAWTPGEDEQFF
>TRBJ2-7|TRBV19|many|TRBD1
TGTGCCAGTAGTGACCCGGGACAGAACTACGAGCAGTACTTC
CASSDPGQNYEQYF
>TRBJ2-5|TRBV6-1|few|NA
TGTGCCAGCAGTGAACCGAGGGAGACCCAGTACTTC
CASSEPRETQYF
>TRBJ1-2|TRBV30|few|NA
TGTGCCAGAGAACTCCCCAACTATGGCTACACCTTC
CARELPNYGYTF
>TRBJ1-3|TRBV4-2|few|NA
TGTGCCAGCAGCCAAGCTCAGGGGACCAGCTCTGGAAACACCATATATTTT
CASSQAQGTSSGNTIYF
>TRBJ2-7|TRBV10-3|NA|TRBD1
TGTGCCATCAGTAGAGGGGGCAAAGGCGTCGAGCAGTACTTC
CAISRGGKGVEQYF
>TRBJ1-3|TRBV6-5|NA|NA
TGTGCCAGCAGTTACTCGAAATTGGCGGCAGCCTCTGGGAACACCATATATTTT
CASSYSKLAAASGNTIYF
>TRBJ2-7|TRBV5-1|NA|NA
TGCGCCAGCAGCGGCGGGGGCCTCTCCTACGAGCAGTACTTC
CASSGGGLSYEQYF
>TRBJ2-1|TRBV2|few|TRBD2
TGTGCCAGCAGTGAGGCGGGAGGGCCCTACAATGAGCAGTTCTTC
CASSEAGGPYNEQFF
>TRBJ2-2|TRBV12-3/TRBV12-4|many|NA
TGTGCCAGCAGTCCCTTGTTAGGGGAGCTGTTTTTT
CASSPLLGELFF
>TRBJ2-2|TRBV5-1|few|NA
TGCGCCAGCAGCTTGAGCGGCCACACCGGGGAGCTGTTTTTT
CASSLSGHTGELFF
>TRBJ2-1|TRBV9|NA|TRBD2
TGTGCCAGCAGCGTACTAGCGGGAGAATTTGGGGATGAGCAGTTCTTC
CASSVLAGEFGDEQFF
>TRBJ1-3|TRBV3-1|NA|NA
TGTGCCAGCAGCTGGGGGTCGGGCTCTGGAAACACCATATATTTT
CASSWGSGSGNTIYF
>TRBJ1-1|TRBV29-1|many|TRBD1
TGCAGCGTTGAAGACAGGACAGGGATTGAAGCTTTCTTT
CSVEDRTGIEAFF
>TRBJ2-7|TRBV20-1|few|NA
TGCAGTGCTAGAGAGGCTATGTCAGCGAACGAGCAGTACTTC
CSAREAMSANEQYF
>TRBJ2-1|TRBV6-5|NA|NA
TGTGCCAGCCAGTCATTCACTGAGCAGTTCTTC
CASQSFTEQFF
>TRBJ2-3|TRBV7-8|many|NA
TGTGCCAGCAGCTTACCAGATACGCAGTATTTT
CASSLPDTQYF
>TRBJ1-1|TRBV5-1|few|NA
TGCGCCAGCAGCTCTATCGGCAGGGGCCTGAACACTGAAGCTTTCTTT
CASSSIGRGLNTEAFF
>TRBJ1-5|TRBV5-1|many|NA
TGCGCCAGCAGCTTGGATGGGGGGCGTTTGCAGCCCCAGCATTTT
CASSLDGGRLQPQHF
>TRBJ1-1|TRBV11-2|many|TRBD1
TGTGCCAGCAGGTCGACAGGGCGCCTGAACACTGAAGCTTTCTTT
CASRSTGRLNTEAFF
>TRBJ1-1|TRBV5-1|many|TRBD1
TGCGCCAGGGAAACCAGGGGGTATGGGGACACTGAAGCTTTCTTT
CARETRGYGDTEAFF
>TRBJ1-5|TRBV6-1|NA|NA
TGTGCCAGCAGCCTAGGGAGGAACGTCCGGCAGCCCCAGCATTTT
CASSLGRNVRQPQHF
>TRBJ2-3|TRBV27|NA|TRBD2
TGTGCCAGCAGTTTAGAGGGACTAGCGGGAGCTACAGATACGCAGTATTTT
CASSLEGLAGATDTQYF
>TRBJ2-3|TRBV20-1|few|NA
TGCAGTGCGGGATTCAGGGACGGGGGAATGAGGGATACGCAGTATTTT
CSAGFRDGGMRDTQYF
>TRBJ1-2|TRBV6-4|many|TRBD1
TGTGCCAGCAGTGTCGGGACAGGGGGCGGCTACACCTTC
CASSVGTGGGYTF
>TRBJ1-4|TRBV14|NA|TRBD1
TGTGCCAGCAGCCATAACAGGGGTTCTAATGAAAAACTGTTTTTT
CASSHNRGSNEKLFF
>TRBJ1-6|TRBV10-3|NA|TRBD1
TGTGCCATCAGTCGGGACAGGGGGGATAATTCACCCCTCCACTTT
CAISRDRGDNSPLHF
>TRBJ1-4|TRBV7-9|NA|NA
TGTGCCAGCAGCTCGCGCATAGGGACCCTAGGGGGTGAAAAACTGTTTTTT
CASSSRIGTLGGEKLFF
>TRBJ1-2|TRBV7-8|NA|NA
TGTGCCAGCAGCTTAGCCTTGTCAGGGATCTATGGCTACACCTTC
CASSLALSGIYGYTF
>TRBJ2-7|TRBV11-3|NA|NA
TGTGCCAGCAGCCTAGAGACGGTTACCTACGAGCAGTACTTC
CASSLETVTYEQYF
>TRBJ2-7|TRBV19|many|TRBD2
TGTGCCAGTAGCCCCGGGACTAGCGGGATTGTTAAGCAGTACTTC
CASSPGTSGIVKQYF
>TRBJ1-4|TRBV2|few|NA
TGTGCCAGCAGCGGACTGCGGGGGACTAATGAAAAACTGTTTTTT
CASSGLRGTNEKLFF
>TRBJ1-2|TRBV20-1|NA|NA
TGCAGTGGCGGTCGTGGGGACTATGGCTACACCTTC
CSGGRGDYGYTF
>TRBJ2-1|TRBV25-1|many|NA
TGTGCCAGCAACGAGGGGGGGGGGAGGGACGAGCAGTTCTTC
CASNEGGGRDEQFF
>TRBJ2-2|TRBV19|few|NA
TGTGCCAGTTGGAGGGGGGTATCCGGGGAGCTGTTTTTT
CASWRGVSGELFF
>TRBJ2-5|TRBV20-1|many|NA
TGCAGTGCCTCCGGACTGTTTAAGAGTGGGGCCCAGTACTTC
CSASGLFKSGAQYF
>TRBJ2-7|TRBV14|many|TRBD2
TGTGCCAGCAGCCAAGGTTTTGGGACTAGCGGATCATGGAGCTCCTACGAGCAGTACTTC
CASSQGFGTSGSWSSYEQYF
>TRBJ2-5|TRBV7-2|NA|NA
TGTGCCAGCAGCTCACGGTTGGGACGGGAGACCCAGTACTTC
CASSSRLGRETQYF